The 4 T cell receptor beta chains reported below all come from one sample, sequenced in a study of T cell clonotyping in hematopoietic cell transplantation. Documented time point: recipient sample about 28 days before transplant, after cytoreduction. TCRdb's table, derived via immunoSEQ multiplex PCR, lists solely in-frame clones and lacks some. Here the sample spans about 49,000 clones, approximately 84% being singletons. Sequencing used peripheral blood mononuclear cells, obtained before stem cell transplant. The receptors stem from a man aged 55 to 70 with biphenotypic leukemia. Some clones in this sample may be carry-over from other donors' samples.

The rearrangement links TRBV19 to TRBJ1-1; D remains unclear. Germline V gene data show CDR1 as LNHDA and CDR2 as SQIVND (reference sequence). The CDR3 has 15 residues. Trimming shortened V by 7 bases and J by 2 bases, and 17 bases separated the two germline ends. This chain's CDR3 is CASTPNLHGNTEAFF. The DNA of the CDR3 is TGTGCCAGTACCCCAAATCTACACGGAAACACTGAAGCTTTCTTT.

The gene calls are TRBV7-2 and TRBJ2-7, with no clear D. CDR1 and CDR2 (germline): SGHTA, FQGNSA. V lost 1 base to trimming and J lost 3 bases, with 10 bases between them. The CDR3 contains 14 residues. CDR3 region: CASSLGVRIYEQYF. The CDR3 DNA follows: TGTGCCAGCAGCTTAGGGGTCAGAATCTACGAGCAGTACTTC.

The chain joins TRBV4-1 to TRBJ2-7; the match to TRBD2 covers 13 bases. This CDR3 spans 16 amino acids. V trimming: 3 bases; J trimming: 2 bases; junction bases outside the gene matches: 4. Per germline, CDR1 MGHRA and CDR2 YSYEKL. The CDR3 spells CASSQVLAGGPYEQYF. The CDR3 DNA reads TGCGCCAGCAGCCAGGTACTAGCGGGAGGGCCCTACGAGCAGTACTTC.

The chain couples TRBV4-3 to TRBJ2-6; 7 positions agree with TRBD1. The CDR3 spans 15 residues. Per the germline V gene, CDR1 is LGHNA and CDR2 is YSLEER. After removal of 1 base from V and 3 bases from J, the junction contained 0 bases not matched to a gene. CDR3 sequence (DNA): TGCGCCAGCAGCCAAGGGACAGGTGGGGCCAACGTCCTGACTTTC. This sequence encodes CASSQGTGGANVLTF.